This TCR beta chain is from a study of T-cell reconstitution after alpha-beta-depleted transplantation in children. The germline V gene has CDR1 SGHDT and CDR2 YYEEEE. Trimming took 1 base from V and 11 from J, leaving 15 bases between them. The CDR3 sequence is 14 residues long. Using unique molecular identifiers, the investigators prepared the TCRbeta library. Using its own MiXCR run on the PCR reads, TCRdb lists one record per CDR3 protein. The sample carries about 500,000 distinct CDR3 sequences, 32% recorded once. The starting material was PBMCs from the stem cell graft donor, obtained from the stem cell graft. This sequence joins TRBV5-6 and TRBJ1-4, with a tentative D call TRBD1 (5 bases). The origin of this receptor is a human donor who donated a stem cell graft to a child with aplastic anemia. CDR3 in amino acids: CASSLWGESRKLFF. Written as DNA, the CDR3 is TGTGCCAGCAGCTTGTGGGGGGAGTCACGGAAACTGTTTTTT.